One and the same sample provided the 27 T cell receptor beta chains below, sequenced in a study of blood T cells in healthy people across ages. The use of a sample-barcoded 5' primer and a J-beta primer mix characterized a second PCR of roughly 6 to 11 cycles. MiXCR, run by TCRdb on the 5' RACE reads, gives a single entry per CDR3 protein. The top ten clones hold 13% of a sample with roughly 680,000 distinct CDR3 sequences, under 65% of them seen once. The sequenced sample was blood. Every receptor here comes from a woman older than 75 in good health.

This clonotype was seen ten or more times. V gene TRBV2 combines with J gene TRBJ2-3; a weak D match, TRBD1 (6 bases). The CDR3 length is 13 residues. Germline V gives CDR1 SNHLY, CDR2 FYNNEI. The V end was cut by 9 bases, the J end by 2 bases, with 12 bases between. This chain's CDR3 is CASRTEPTDTQYF. In DNA form, the CDR3 reads TGTGCCAGTCGGACAGAGCCCACAGATACGCAGTATTTT.

The V call is TRBV27, the J call TRBJ1-2, with D hard to call. With 8 bases removed from V and 2 bases from J, the gap between germline ends came to 18 bases. Germline V gives CDR1 MNHEY, CDR2 SMNVEV (reference sequence). The CDR3 consists of 15 residues. CDR3 residues: CASSFGEGGNYGYTF. In DNA, the CDR3 is TGTGCCAGCTCCTTTGGGGAGGGAGGGAACTATGGCTACACCTTC.

V usage is TRBV12-3 or TRBV12-4 and J usage is TRBJ2-7; D gene unclear. CDR3 length equals 13 residues. Trimming removed 5 bases at V and 7 bases at J, with 15 bases between. The DNA for the CDR3 is TGTGCCAGCAGTGTTTATGCCCTACGGGAGCAGTACTTC. It specifies CASSVYALREQYF.

In its sample, this clonotype was seen a few times. The CDR3 region is CSVGPGANGYTF. CDR3 bases: TGCAGCGTTGGACCAGGGGCGAATGGCTACACCTTC. The rearrangement uses TRBV29-1 and TRBJ1-2; the D gene is possibly TRBD1 (6 bases). CDR3 length: 12 residues. Deletions cut 4 bases from V and 6 bases from J, with 12 bases between. The V gene's germline CDR1 is SQVTM and CDR2 ANQGSEA.

The CDR3 spells CASTQNQETQYF. The CDR3 bases are TGTGCCAGCACCCAAAACCAAGAGACCCAGTACTTC. The gene calls are TRBV25-1 and TRBJ2-5; D not certain. Germline CDR1 MGHDK, CDR2 SYGVNS. Trimming left V 7 bases short and J 0 bases short, with 6 bases between. This CDR3 is 12 amino acids long.

This clonotype was seen once. The chain carries TRBV18 and TRBJ2-5, with 8 positions matching TRBD1. Germline assignment: CDR1 KGHSH and CDR2 LQKENI. Trimming at V came to 3 bases and at J to 4 bases, leaving 4 bases not matched to a gene. The CDR3 contains 14 residues. The CDR3 region has the DNA TGTGCCAGCTCACCGGAGACAGGGGTAGAGACCCAGTACTTC. This encodes CASSPETGVETQYF.

J is TRBJ2-5 and V is TRBV6-5; D unclear. This CDR3 comprises 14 residues. Germline V CDR1 and CDR2: MNHEY, SVGAGI. Trimming removed 0 bases from V and 2 bases from J, with 7 bases in between. The DNA of the CDR3 is TGTGCCAGCAGTTACTCGTTTCAGCAAGAGACCCAGTACTTC. Protein product: CASSYSFQQETQYF.

V gene TRBV2 combines with J gene TRBJ1-4, with D possibly being TRBD1 (5 bases). V was pared by 6 bases and J by 7 bases, with 18 bases between. The CDR3 has 15 amino acids. CDR1 SNHLY and CDR2 FYNNEI come from the germline V gene. CDR3: CASSGGTQSGEKLFF. Written as DNA, the CDR3 is TGTGCCAGCAGCGGGGGGACGCAATCGGGTGAAAAACTGTTTTTT.

The rearrangement joins TRBV5-1 to TRBJ1-1; 7 bases fit TRBD1. The germline V gene encodes CDR1 SGHRS and CDR2 YFSETQ. The CDR3 runs to 13 residues. Trimming took 7 bases from V and 1 from J; bases not matched to a gene: 4. CDR3 in DNA: TGCGCCAGCGGAGACAGGGCGAACACTGAAGCTTTCTTT. It specifies CASGDRANTEAFF.

This clonotype occurred many times. A much larger clone is a single base away; this may be a read error. The V and J genes are TRBV6-5 and TRBJ2-5; TRBD1 is a possible D gene (5 bases). This CDR3 has 15 residues. Germline V lookup: CDR1 MNHEY, CDR2 SVGAGI. V was shortened by 2 bases and J by 5 bases, with 15 bases between the two germline ends. Here the CDR3 reads CASSYASLGAETQYF. The CDR3 region has the DNA TGTGCCAGCAGTTACGCGAGCCTAGGGGCCGAGACCCAGTACTTC.

A remark on this clonotype: A much larger clone sits a single nucleotide away, making a read error possible. The V and J genes are TRBV12-3 or TRBV12-4 and TRBJ2-5, with D perhaps TRBD1 or TRBD2 (5 bases each). The DNA end is more similar to TRBJ2-1, so the J call may be wrong. This CDR3 contains 11 residues. The CDR3 protein is CASRYEGTQFF. The CDR3 region has the DNA TGTGCCAGCAGATATGAGGGGACCCAGTTCTTC.

Comment on this clonotype: Given a much more abundant clone one base away, this may be a read error. V and J are TRBV5-1 and TRBJ2-1, with D tentatively TRBD1 or TRBD2 (5 bases each). V was pared by 4 bases and J by 6 bases, with 14 bases between. Germline V CDR1 and CDR2: SGHRS, YFSETQ. The CDR3 extends over 14 amino acids. CDR3 DNA sequence: TGCGCCAGCAGCGTGGGAGAGGGGATCAATGAGCAGTTCTTC. The encoded protein is CASSVGEGINEQFF.

As to this clonotype: A much bigger clone sits one base away, suggesting this may be a read error. V and J are TRBV20-1 and TRBJ2-1; D remains unclear. Per germline, CDR1 DFQATT and CDR2 SNEGSKA (reference sequence). This CDR3 spans 13 amino acids. V shed 6 bases and J shed 5 bases, with 14 bases lying between them. CDR3 protein: CSAPPSWDNEQFF. Written as DNA, the CDR3 is TGCAGTGCCCCCCCTTCGTGGGACAATGAGCAGTTCTTC.

The rearrangement uses TRBV27 and TRBJ2-1; 11 bases map to TRBD2. Germline lookup yields CDR1 MNHEY and CDR2 SMNVEV (reference sequence). V shed 2 bases, J shed 8 bases, and the junction held 8 bases outside the gene matches. This CDR3 is built from 16 residues. The CDR3 DNA reads as TGTGCCAGCAGTTTAATAGCGGGGGGGCCTATACATGAGCAGTTCTTC. Protein product: CASSLIAGGPIHEQFF.

The J gene is TRBJ2-1, the V gene TRBV3-1, with D perhaps given as TRBD1 or TRBD2 (5 bases each). The germline V gene has CDR1 LGHDT and CDR2 YNNKEL (reference sequence). Trimming took off 3 bases at V and 5 bases at J, with 14 bases between the two ends. The CDR3 totals 15 residues. The CDR3 here is CASSQGRAANNEQFF. The CDR3 coding sequence is TGTGCCAGCAGCCAGGGACGAGCGGCAAACAATGAGCAGTTCTTC.

This clonotype was found once. The V gene is TRBV20-1, the J gene TRBJ2-7; perhaps TRBD1 as D (6 bases). The CDR3 covers 13 residues. Germline CDR1 and CDR2: DFQATT and SNEGSKA (reference sequence). Trimming shortened V by 0 bases and J by 5 bases, and 11 bases separated the two germline ends. This chain's CDR3 is CSAREGGRNEQYF. The DNA for the CDR3 is TGCAGTGCTAGAGAAGGGGGAAGGAACGAGCAGTACTTC.

This clonotype has only a few counts. The J gene is TRBJ2-7, the V gene TRBV20-1; a weak D match, TRBD1 (6 bases). The length of the CDR3 is 14 residues. With 3 bases removed from V and 0 bases from J, the gap between germline ends came to 12 bases. Per germline, CDR1 DFQATT and CDR2 SNEGSKA (reference sequence). The CDR3, as DNA: TGCAGTGCTAGCCAGGGGAGAACCTCCTACGAGCAGTACTTC. Its translation is CSASQGRTSYEQYF.

V is TRBV4-1 and J is TRBJ2-1; D not certain. Germline assignment: CDR1 MGHRA and CDR2 YSYEKL. This CDR3 is 17 amino acids long. The germline V and J ends were trimmed by 1 base and 0 bases, with 13 bases remaining between them. The CDR3: CASSQAIIFSSYNEQFF. The CDR3 bases are TGCGCCAGCAGCCAAGCAATCATCTTCAGCTCCTACAATGAGCAGTTCTTC.

This chain connects TRBV10-2 to TRBJ2-1; D is perhaps TRBD2 (5 bases). Germline CDR1 WSHSY, CDR2 SAAADI. This CDR3 contains 14 residues. The CDR3 DNA is TGCCCCACCGGGAAGCCGAGCTCCTACAATGAGCAGTTCTTC. Encoded protein: CPTGKPSSYNEQFF.

This clonotype was seen at least ten times. This sequence joins TRBV9 and TRBJ1-6; TRBD1 might be the D (5 bases). The CDR3 runs to 12 residues. In germline, CDR1 is SGDLS, CDR2 YYNGEE. Trimming cost V 3 bases and J 13 bases, with 11 bases left between them. CDR3: CASSEAGRPLHF. The CDR3 coding sequence is TGTGCCAGCAGCGAGGCAGGGAGGCCCCTCCACTTT.

In nucleotides, the CDR3 is TGTGCCAGCAGCTTTTTCCAGGTGAACACTGAAGCTTTCTTT. This gives the protein CASSFFQVNTEAFF. This sequence joins TRBV7-2 and TRBJ1-1; D gene uncertain. The CDR3 spans 14 residues. Trimming removed 3 bases from V and 0 bases from J, with 8 bases in between. Germline V lookup: CDR1 SGHTA, CDR2 FQGNSA.

This clonotype was seen at least ten times. This chain uses TRBV7-9 with TRBJ1-2; 10 nucleotides agree with TRBD1. This CDR3 has 16 residues. The germline gives CDR1 SEHNR, CDR2 FQNEAQ (reference sequence). V lost 1 base, J lost 0 bases, and 2 bases stayed unmatched. In DNA form, the CDR3 reads TGTGCCAGCAGCTTAGGTGGGACAGGGGCTAACTATGGCTACACCTTC. Encoded protein: CASSLGGTGANYGYTF.

The chain recombines TRBV10-3 with TRBJ1-2; D unresolved. Per germline, CDR1 ENHRY and CDR2 SYGVKD. The V gene lost 8 bases and the J gene lost 6 bases, with 10 bases spanning the gap. The CDR3 is 11 amino acids. CDR3 residues: CAISAMDGYTF. In DNA, the CDR3 is TGTGCCATCTCGGCAATGGATGGCTACACCTTC.

A remark on this clonotype: A much larger clone lies one base from this, so it may be a read error. In nucleotides, the CDR3 is TGCGCCAGCAGCTTCCTACCCAATCGGCCCCAGCATTTT. Translating it yields CASSFLPNRPQHF. The rearrangement links TRBV5-1 to TRBJ1-5; no reliable D call. The CDR3 runs 13 residues. CDR1 and CDR2 from the germline V gene are SGHRS and YFSETQ.

This clonotype was counted between two and nine times. The chain joins TRBV20-1 to TRBJ2-7; D ambiguous. The CDR3 totals 14 residues. Trimming removed 0 bases from V and 3 bases from J, with 12 bases in between. CDR1 is DFQATT, CDR2 SNEGSKA, per germline (reference sequence). The CDR3 is CSARDSRRFYEQYF. The CDR3 nucleotides read TGCAGTGCTAGAGATTCCCGAAGGTTCTACGAGCAGTACTTC.

This clonotype was counted many times. The chain uses TRBV10-3 and TRBJ2-1; D is unclear. V dropped 4 bases and J dropped 8 bases, with 15 bases sitting between them. From germline, CDR1 is ENHRY and CDR2 SYGVKD. This CDR3 contains 14 residues. The CDR3 sequence is CAISGIGNKHEQFF. The DNA of the CDR3 is TGTGCCATCAGTGGGATAGGTAACAAGCATGAGCAGTTCTTC.

This clonotype was detected many times. The gene calls are TRBV5-1 and TRBJ1-2; possibly TRBD1 for D (6 bases). Germline V CDR1 and CDR2: SGHRS, YFSETQ. Trimming took 4 bases from V and 6 from J, leaving 16 bases between them. The CDR3 loop spans 14 amino acids. The CDR3 nucleotides read TGCGCCAGCAGCGTGGACAGAGTCTCTAATGGCTACACCTTC. This sequence encodes CASSVDRVSNGYTF.